These 5 T cell receptor beta chains were sequenced from one sample in a study of neurological immune-mediated disorders. MiXCR, applied by TCRdb to the 5' RACE reads, yields one record per CDR3 protein. The sample has 15,000 to 20,000 distinct CDR3 sequences, approximately 14% seen once. Sequenced input: PBMCs. These receptors were obtained from a man in his 60s with HTLV-1-associated myelopathy (HAM/TSP).

A remark on this clonotype: A clone one base away is much larger, so this may be a read error. The CDR3 sequence is CASGRLGQGHNEQFF. CDR3 coding DNA: TGTGCCAGCGGAAGGCTGGGACAGGGGCACAATGAGCAGTTCTTC. The V call is TRBV25-1, the J call TRBJ2-1; 10 bases match TRBD1. This CDR3 is 15 amino acids long. The germline CDR1 and CDR2 sequences are MGHDK and SYGVNS. The V segment lost 8 bases and the J segment 5 bases; nucleotides outside the gene matches: 9.

This clonotype was observed at least ten times. This may arise from a read error, as a much more abundant clone is one base away. This rearrangement joins TRBV20-1 to TRBJ2-1; D uncertain. Per germline, CDR1 DFQATT and CDR2 SNEGSKA (reference sequence). Trimming shortened V by 3 bases and J by 6 bases, and 6 bases separated the two germline ends. This CDR3 contains 11 residues. In DNA form, the CDR3 reads TGCAGTGCTAGGTGGAGCAATGAGCAGTTCTTC. Encoded protein: CSARWSNEQFF.

This clonotype was detected many times. The chain links TRBV6-5 to TRBJ2-7; the match to TRBD1 covers 8 bases. With V trimmed by 6 bases and J by 1 base, 8 bases remained unmatched. CDR3 length equals 15 residues. The germline V gene encodes CDR1 MNHEY and CDR2 SVGAGI. The CDR3 sequence is CASRHRDRFSYEQYF. The CDR3 bases are TGTGCCAGCAGACACCGGGACAGGTTTTCCTACGAGCAGTACTTC.

The rearrangement uses TRBV5-1 and TRBJ2-1; 11 nucleotides agree with TRBD2. This CDR3 is built from 17 residues. The germline gives CDR1 SGHRS, CDR2 YFSETQ. The V and J ends lost 2 bases and 0 bases, in that order; junction bases with no gene match: 4. The CDR3 loop reads CASSFTGTSGSYNEQFF. In DNA, the CDR3 is TGCGCCAGCAGCTTCACCGGGACTAGCGGCTCCTACAATGAGCAGTTCTTC.

This clonotype was counted many times. The gene calls are TRBV7-2 and TRBJ2-7; TRBD1 matches at 8 bases. CDR1 SGHTA and CDR2 FQGNSA come from the germline V gene. The CDR3 extends over 14 amino acids. V lost 4 bases and J lost 2; bases outside the gene matches: 4. The CDR3, as DNA: TGTGCCAGCAGCTCGTTACAGGGGGCCTACGAGCAGTACTTC. Translating it yields CASSSLQGAYEQYF.